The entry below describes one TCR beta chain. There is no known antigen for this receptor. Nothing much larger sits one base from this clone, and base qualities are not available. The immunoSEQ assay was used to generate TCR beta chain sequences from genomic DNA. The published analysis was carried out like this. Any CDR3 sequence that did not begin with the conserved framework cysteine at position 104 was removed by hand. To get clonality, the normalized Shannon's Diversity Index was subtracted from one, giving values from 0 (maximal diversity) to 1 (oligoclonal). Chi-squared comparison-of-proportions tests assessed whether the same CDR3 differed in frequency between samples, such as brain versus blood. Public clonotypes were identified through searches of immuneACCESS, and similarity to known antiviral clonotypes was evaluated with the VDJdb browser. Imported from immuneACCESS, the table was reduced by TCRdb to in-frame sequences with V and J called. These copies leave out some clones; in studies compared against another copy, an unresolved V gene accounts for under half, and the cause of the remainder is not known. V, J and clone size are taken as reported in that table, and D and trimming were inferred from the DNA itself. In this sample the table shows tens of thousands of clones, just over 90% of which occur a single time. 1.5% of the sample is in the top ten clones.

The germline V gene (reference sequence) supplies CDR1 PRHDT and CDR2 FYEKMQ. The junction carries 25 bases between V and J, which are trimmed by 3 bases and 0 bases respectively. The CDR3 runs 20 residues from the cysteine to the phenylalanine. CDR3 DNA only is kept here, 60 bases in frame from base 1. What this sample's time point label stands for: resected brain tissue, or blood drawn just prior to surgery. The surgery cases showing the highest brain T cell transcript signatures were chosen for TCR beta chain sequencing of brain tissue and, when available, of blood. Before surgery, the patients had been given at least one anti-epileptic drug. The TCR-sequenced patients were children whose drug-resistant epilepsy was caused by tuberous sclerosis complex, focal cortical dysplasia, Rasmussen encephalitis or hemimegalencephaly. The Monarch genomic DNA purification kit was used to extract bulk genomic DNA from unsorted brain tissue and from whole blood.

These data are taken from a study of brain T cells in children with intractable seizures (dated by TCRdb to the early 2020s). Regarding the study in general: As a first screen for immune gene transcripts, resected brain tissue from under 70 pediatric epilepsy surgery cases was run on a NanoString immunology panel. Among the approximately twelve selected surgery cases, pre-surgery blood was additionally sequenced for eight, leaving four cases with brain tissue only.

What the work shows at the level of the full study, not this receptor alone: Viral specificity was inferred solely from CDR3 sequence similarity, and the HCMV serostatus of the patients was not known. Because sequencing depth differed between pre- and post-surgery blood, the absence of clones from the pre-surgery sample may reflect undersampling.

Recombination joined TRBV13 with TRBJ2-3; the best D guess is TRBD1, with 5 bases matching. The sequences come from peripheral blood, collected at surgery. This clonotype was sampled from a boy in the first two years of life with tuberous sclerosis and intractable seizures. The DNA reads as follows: TGTGCCAGCAGCTTGGGGCCAAATGAACCAACCAGAGTCAGCACAGATACGCAGTATTTT. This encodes CASSLGPNEPTRVSTDTQYF.